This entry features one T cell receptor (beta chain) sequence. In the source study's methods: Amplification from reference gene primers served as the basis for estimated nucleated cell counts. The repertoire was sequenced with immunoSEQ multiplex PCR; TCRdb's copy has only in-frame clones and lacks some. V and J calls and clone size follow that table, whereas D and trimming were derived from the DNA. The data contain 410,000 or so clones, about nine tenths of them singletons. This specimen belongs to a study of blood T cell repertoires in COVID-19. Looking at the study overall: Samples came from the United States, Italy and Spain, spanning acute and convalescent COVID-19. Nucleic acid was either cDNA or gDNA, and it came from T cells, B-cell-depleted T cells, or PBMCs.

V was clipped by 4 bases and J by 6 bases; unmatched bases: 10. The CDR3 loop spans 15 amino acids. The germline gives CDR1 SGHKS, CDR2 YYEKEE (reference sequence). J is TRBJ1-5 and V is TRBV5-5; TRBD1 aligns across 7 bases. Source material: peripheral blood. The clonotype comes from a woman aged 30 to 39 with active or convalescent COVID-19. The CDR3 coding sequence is TGTGCCAGCAGCGTGCTTGGGACAGCGGGTCAGCCCCAGCATTTT. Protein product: CASSVLGTAGQPQHF.